This TCR beta chain was identified during a study of shared clonotypes between healthy human individuals. Of note for this clone: The antigen is unknown.

The CDR3 consists of 17 residues. V was pared by 1 base and J by 3 bases, with 15 bases between. The V gene's germline CDR1 is KGHSH and CDR2 LQKENI. Study-level points and caveats: The donor pool, a small one, limited the genetic and exposure-history diversity represented.

Assay runs were performed at deep level. Assay used: immunoSEQ multiplex PCR; TCRdb lists only in-frame clones, some missing. The data show around 340,000 clones, with roughly 70% seen just once and 10% held by the top ten. The chain joins TRBV18 to TRBJ2-2; possible D gene TRBD1, 6 bases. This receptor was obtained from a man aged 25 to 40 in good health. Material: memory CD4+ T cells sorted from blood. As for subset: CD45RA-negative fraction. This CDR3 is CASSPQRIGQYTGELFF. CDR3 coding DNA: TGTGCCAGCTCACCACAACGGATTGGACAGTACACCGGGGAGCTGTTTTTT.